These 29 T cell receptor beta chains were sequenced from one sample in a study of circulating and synovial CD4+ cells in juvenile arthritis. Assay used: immunoSEQ multiplex PCR; TCRdb lists only in-frame clones, some missing. Of about 33,000 clones detected, 90% to 95% appear once; the ten largest clones hold 0.15% to 0.2%. Material for sequencing was CD4+ T cells from blood. Receptors were obtained from a human donor with juvenile idiopathic arthritis.

V and J are TRBV4-3 and TRBJ2-1, with TRBD1 as a possible D gene (5 bases). V was cut by 0 bases and J by 5 bases, with 14 bases left in between. CDR3 length equals 16 residues. Germline V gene data show CDR1 as LGHNA and CDR2 as YSLEER. CDR3 in amino acids: CASSQERTLINNEQFF. CDR3 DNA sequence: TGCGCCAGCAGCCAAGAGAGGACACTAATAAACAATGAGCAGTTCTTC.

The chain links TRBV6-1 to TRBJ2-4; the match to TRBD2 covers 9 bases. After removal of 7 bases from V and 4 bases from J, the junction contained 5 bases not matched to a gene. Germline V gene data show CDR1 as MNHNS and CDR2 as SASEGT. The CDR3 runs to 14 residues. The CDR3, as DNA: TGTGCCAGCACAGAGCGGGGGGTAAAAAACATTCAGTACTTC. Protein product: CASTERGVKNIQYF.

V gene TRBV6-6 combines with J gene TRBJ1-4, with D possibly matching TRBD1 (5 bases). The CDR3 loop spans 11 amino acids. From germline, CDR1 is MNHNY and CDR2 SVGAGI (reference sequence). Trimming stripped 8 bases from V and 5 bases from J, with 6 bases between. CDR3 in amino acids: CASGGNEKLFF. Written as DNA, the CDR3 is TGTGCCAGCGGGGGGAATGAAAAACTGTTTTTT.

The CDR3 reads CASSLGALGNTIYF. CDR3 nucleotide sequence: TGTGCCAGCAGCCTGGGGGCGCTTGGAAACACCATATATTTT. The V gene is TRBV27, the J gene TRBJ1-3, with a tentative D call TRBD1 (6 bases). V shed 6 bases and J shed 3 bases, with 12 bases lying between them. The CDR3 consists of 14 residues. Germline loops: CDR1 MNHEY, CDR2 SMNVEV (reference sequence).

The chain links TRBV28 to TRBJ2-5; D not resolved. V was cut by 4 bases and J by 2 bases, with 5 bases left in between. The CDR3 totals 12 residues. Germline loops: CDR1 MDHEN, CDR2 SYDVKM. The CDR3 DNA sequence: TGTGCCAGCAGTTCAGGTCAAGAGACCCAGTACTTC. Protein: CASSSGQETQYF.

The sample holds one count of this clone. The chain recombines TRBV10-3 with TRBJ1-1; the D is unclear. There are 13 residues in the CDR3. CDR1 ENHRY and CDR2 SYGVKD come from the germline V gene. V shed 6 bases and J shed 0 bases, with 8 bases lying between them. CDR3 residues: CAISREMNTEAFF. CDR3 bases: TGTGCCATCAGCCGGGAGATGAACACTGAAGCTTTCTTT.

The chain combines TRBV16 with TRBJ2-2; no clear D. The ends were cut back, 6 bases at V and 3 bases at J, with 14 bases in the middle. The CDR3 covers 15 residues. Per germline, CDR1 KGHSY and CDR2 FQNENV. The CDR3 nucleotides read TGTGCCAGCAGAAGGCAGGCCAAAGACACCGGGGAGCTGTTTTTT. This translates into CASRRQAKDTGELFF.

The chain has TRBV2 and TRBJ1-2; a possible D gene is TRBD1 (6 bases). The CDR3 is 12 residues long. The V gene lost 8 bases and the J gene lost 1 base, with 8 bases spanning the gap. CDR1 and CDR2 (germline): SNHLY, FYNNEI. The CDR3 bases are TGTGCCAGCGGGACAAGTAACTATGGCTACACCTTC. Its protein product is CASGTSNYGYTF. Looking up the rest from reference TRBV2 and TRBJ1-2 gives the full variable domain: EPEVTQTPSHQVTQMGQEVILRCVPISNHLYFYWYRQILGQKVEFLVSFYNNEISEKSEIFDDQFSVERPDGSNFTLKIRSTKLEDSAMYFCASGTSNYGYTFGSGTRLTVV.

CDR3 nucleotides: TGTGCCAGTAGTATGTGGGACGGGAGTTCCTATGGCTACACCTTC. Protein sequence: CASSMWDGSSYGYTF. This chain uses TRBV19 with TRBJ1-2; D may be TRBD1 (5 bases). V was pared by 3 bases and J by 4 bases, with 15 bases between. The CDR3 covers 15 residues. Germline-derived CDR1 and CDR2 are LNHDA and SQIVND (reference sequence).

The chain couples TRBV4-3 to TRBJ1-5; D not resolved. Trimming left V 1 base short and J 5 bases short, with 12 bases between. The CDR3 consists of 15 residues. CDR1 and CDR2 (germline): LGHNA, YSLEER. CDR3 sequence: CASSQVVTSDQPQHF. CDR3 nucleotide sequence: TGCGCCAGCAGCCAAGTTGTAACATCAGATCAGCCCCAGCATTTT.

This clone appeared a single time. The chain links TRBV5-1 to TRBJ1-1; the match to TRBD1 covers 10 bases. The CDR3 loop spans 14 amino acids. Germline CDR1 and CDR2: SGHRS and YFSETQ. V was pared by 3 bases and J by 5 bases, with 4 bases of the junction left unmatched. DNA for the CDR3: TGCGCCAGCAGCTCAGGACAGGGGGGGACTGAAGCTTTCTTT. It codes for CASSSGQGGTEAFF.

The chain combines TRBV27 with TRBJ2-1; TRBD1 might be the D (6 bases). CDR3 size: 16 residues. V lost 7 bases and J lost 5, with 21 bases in between. Germline assignment: CDR1 MNHEY and CDR2 SMNVEV (reference sequence). Here the CDR3 reads CASTPRTAGDNNEQFF. For the CDR3, the DNA is TGTGCCAGCACCCCTCGGACAGCCGGGGATAACAATGAGCAGTTCTTC.

This sequence joins TRBV28 and TRBJ2-2, with 10 bases identical to TRBD2. Germline lookup yields CDR1 MDHEN and CDR2 SYDVKM. The CDR3 runs to 18 residues. Unmatched junction bases numbered 8, after V lost 2 bases and J lost 2 bases. CDR3 nucleotide sequence: TGTGCCAGCAGTTTACTCGGTAGCGGGGGGTATAACACCGGGGAGCTGTTTTTT. This codes for CASSLLGSGGYNTGELFF.

V gene TRBV27 combines with J gene TRBJ2-1; 7 bases line up with TRBD2. The CDR3 consists of 12 residues. V shed 3 bases, J shed 15 bases, and the junction held 8 bases outside the gene matches. The germline V gene encodes CDR1 MNHEY and CDR2 SMNVEV (reference sequence). CDR3 protein: CASSLVGRRSFF. The CDR3 nucleotides read TGTGCCAGCAGTTTGGTCGGGAGGCGATCGTTCTTC.

The chain is built from TRBV4-2 and TRBJ2-6; perhaps TRBD1 as D (6 bases). CDR3 length: 16 residues. V gave up 3 bases and J gave up 2 bases, with 11 bases separating them. Germline assignment: CDR1 LGHNA and CDR2 YNFKEQ. The CDR3 region is CASSQAPGAGANVLTF. The CDR3 nucleotides are TGTGCCAGCAGCCAGGCTCCAGGGGCTGGGGCCAACGTCCTGACTTTC.

The chain is built from TRBV2 and TRBJ1-5, with 7 bases fitting TRBD1. Germline V gene lookup returns CDR1 SNHLY and CDR2 FYNNEI. J was trimmed by 2 bases and V by 5 bases; bases with no gene match: 6. CDR3 size: 15 residues. The CDR3 DNA sequence: TGTGCCAGCAGTACCCACGGGACAGGCAATCAGCCCCAGCATTTT. Protein: CASSTHGTGNQPQHF.

The chain is built from TRBV28 and TRBJ1-1; D remains unclear. CDR3 length: 12 residues. The germline V gene has CDR1 MDHEN and CDR2 SYDVKM. Trimming took off 7 bases at V and 10 bases at J, with 16 bases between the two ends. The CDR3 nucleotides read TGTGCCAGCAACCAAATTGGAGTTCTAGCTTTCTTT. Encoded protein: CASNQIGVLAFF.

This chain joins TRBV20-1 and TRBJ1-1, with D possibly being TRBD1 (6 bases). This CDR3 has 10 amino acids. Germline lookup yields CDR1 DFQATT and CDR2 SNEGSKA (reference sequence). The V end lost 6 bases, the J end lost 12 bases, and 14 bases lay between the germline ends. CDR3: CSAVGTPPFF. CDR3 in DNA: TGCAGTGCCGTTGGGACACCCCCTTTCTTT.

The V gene is TRBV5-1, the J gene TRBJ2-7; 7 bases line up with TRBD1. The CDR3 loop spans 14 amino acids. V gave up 0 bases and J gave up 2 bases; unmatched junction bases: 2. Germline V gene data show CDR1 as SGHRS and CDR2 as YFSETQ. The CDR3 sequence is CASSLGQGAYEQYF. CDR3 nucleotide sequence: TGCGCCAGCAGCTTGGGACAGGGAGCCTACGAGCAGTACTTC.

The chain joins TRBV7-2 to TRBJ1-5, with 7 bases lining up with TRBD1. Trimming took 1 base from V and 3 from J; bases not matched to a gene: 3. Germline V lookup: CDR1 SGHTA, CDR2 FQGNSA. The CDR3 covers 15 residues. CDR3: CASSLDRGANQPQHF. CDR3 nucleotide sequence: TGTGCCAGCAGCTTAGACAGGGGCGCCAATCAGCCCCAGCATTTT.

The chain couples TRBV6-5 to TRBJ2-7; possibly TRBD2 for D (5 bases). V was trimmed by 5 bases and J by 2 bases, leaving 16 bases between them. CDR3 length: 15 amino acids. CDR1 is MNHEY and CDR2 is SVGAGI in the germline V gene. The CDR3 reads CASSVRGGGTYEQYF. For the CDR3, the DNA is TGTGCCAGCAGTGTCCGGGGTGGAGGCACCTACGAGCAGTACTTC.

The chain has TRBV10-1 and TRBJ2-2, with TRBD1 identical over 8 bases. CDR3 size: 13 residues. CDR1 and CDR2 (germline): WNHNN, SYGVQD (reference sequence). V gave up 3 bases and J gave up 6 bases; unmatched junction bases: 0. CDR3 protein: CASSDRGPGELFF. The CDR3 coding sequence is TGCGCCAGCAGTGACAGGGGGCCCGGGGAGCTGTTTTTT.

V usage is TRBV20-1 and J usage is TRBJ1-2; 7 nucleotides agree with TRBD1. Germline loops: CDR1 DFQATT, CDR2 SNEGSKA (reference sequence). The V segment lost 3 bases and the J segment 12 bases; nucleotides outside the gene matches: 7. This CDR3 contains 11 residues. The CDR3 nucleotides read TGCAGTGCTAGTAGCACGGGACAGAACACCTTC. This encodes CSASSTGQNTF.

V and J are TRBV5-6 and TRBJ2-7; D gene uncertain. Trimming removed 4 bases at V and 8 bases at J, with 13 bases between. The germline V gene has CDR1 SGHDT and CDR2 YYEEEE. The CDR3 is 12 amino acids. The CDR3 DNA reads TGTGCCAGCAGCGCCGCCCCAAGCCAGCAGTACTTC. Protein product: CASSAAPSQQYF.

The chain has TRBV18 and TRBJ1-1, with D possibly TRBD1 on 5 matching bases. From germline, CDR1 is KGHSH and CDR2 LQKENI. CDR3 size: 18 residues. Trimming took 0 bases from V and 1 from J, leaving 18 bases between them. CDR3 sequence: CASSPPRSGTTQNTEAFF. The CDR3 bases are TGTGCCAGCTCACCACCGAGAAGCGGGACCACCCAGAACACTGAAGCTTTCTTT.

This chain links TRBV9 with TRBJ1-1, with 8 bases aligning to TRBD1. The CDR3 spans 16 residues. The V and J ends lost 3 bases and 5 bases, in that order; junction bases with no gene match: 12. Germline loops: CDR1 SGDLS, CDR2 YYNGEE. The DNA of the CDR3 is TGTGCCAGCAGCGCACGCAACGACAGGGGTCGGACTGAAGCTTTCTTT. Protein sequence: CASSARNDRGRTEAFF. Based on the CDR3 plus reference TRBV9 and TRBJ1-1, the full variable domain is DSGVTQTPKHLITATGQRVTLRCSPRSGDLSVYWYQQSLDQGLQFLIQYYNGEERAKGNILERFSAQQFPDLHSELNLSSLELGDSALYFCASSARNDRGRTEAFFGQGTRLTVV.

This clone was picked up a small number of times. The rearrangement links TRBV19 to TRBJ2-7; 9 bases line up with TRBD1. CDR1 and CDR2 from the germline V gene are LNHDA and SQIVND (reference sequence). With V trimmed by 5 bases and J by 6 bases, 14 bases remained unmatched. The CDR3 contains 16 residues. CDR3 amino acids: CASSHLTGQGGSEQYF. Written as DNA, the CDR3 is TGTGCCAGTAGTCACCTTACGGGACAGGGCGGTTCCGAGCAGTACTTC.

This clone came up once. V and J are TRBV5-6 and TRBJ2-3; 7 positions agree with TRBD2. After removal of 2 bases from V and 0 bases from J, the junction contained 9 bases not matched to a gene. CDR3 length: 17 residues. Germline V CDR1 and CDR2: SGHDT, YYEEEE. CDR3 amino acids: CASSFHLADPSTDTQYF. In DNA form, the CDR3 reads TGTGCCAGCAGCTTCCACCTAGCGGACCCGAGCACAGATACGCAGTATTTT.

This sequence joins TRBV6-1 and TRBJ1-5, with 11 positions matching TRBD1. In germline, CDR1 is MNHNS, CDR2 SASEGT. Trimming took 6 bases from V and 7 from J; bases not matched to a gene: 5. The CDR3 extends over 14 amino acids. Written as DNA, the CDR3 is TGTGCCAGCAGGGACAGGGGGCTGGGGCAGCCCCAGCATTTT. Protein product: CASRDRGLGQPQHF.